This entry lists 26 T cell receptor beta chains sequenced from one sample in a study of shared clonotypes between healthy human individuals (dated by TCRdb to between 2020 and 2021). Receptor amplification or capture employed the immunoSEQ multiplex PCR assay. TCRdb's version of the immuneACCESS table is confined to in-frame rearrangements and falls short of the full clone set. An unresolved V gene accounts for under half of the shortfall where checked; the remainder is of unknown origin. Here the sample has about 1 million clones; around 74% occur a single time. Of the sample, approximately 1.3% is held by the ten largest clones. Source material: memory CD4+ T cells sorted from blood. Explained via the paper, the cell subset or site label denotes: CD45RA-negative fraction. The receptors originated from a man between 18 and 29 years old in good health.

Here the CDR3 reads CASSLGLADTQYF. As DNA, the CDR3 is TGCGCCAGCAGCTTGGGGCTGGCAGATACGCAGTATTTT. The chain has TRBV5-1 and TRBJ2-3, with D unresolved. With 0 bases removed from V and 4 bases from J, the gap between germline ends came to 6 bases. Germline CDR1 reads SGHRS; CDR2 reads YFSETQ. The CDR3 is made up of 13 amino acids.

This clone was picked up a small number of times. The rearrangement uses TRBV20-1 and TRBJ1-1; D not certain. The CDR3 is 11 residues long. V shed 5 bases and J shed 3 bases, with 7 bases lying between them. Germline values: CDR1 DFQATT, CDR2 SNEGSKA (reference sequence). The CDR3 sequence is CSARDYTEAFF. CDR3 bases: TGCAGTGCTCGTGATTACACTGAAGCTTTCTTT.

Of note for this clone: The sample holds other DNA sequences that translate to the same CDR3. The chain combines TRBV30 with TRBJ2-5; maybe TRBD2 (6 bases). The V gene lost 0 bases and the J gene lost 5 bases, with 10 bases spanning the gap. The germline gives CDR1 GTSNPN, CDR2 SVGIG (reference sequence). This CDR3 has 13 residues. The CDR3: CAWSVRAGETQYF. CDR3 DNA: TGTGCCTGGAGTGTAAGGGCGGGGGAGACCCAGTACTTC. The entire variable domain, with the rest obtained from reference TRBV30 and TRBJ2-5, is as follows: SQTIHQWPATLVQPVGSPLSLECTVEGTSNPNLYWYRQAAGRGLQLLFYSVGIGQISSEVPQNLSASRPQDRQFILSSKKLLLSDSGFYLCAWSVRAGETQYFGPGTRLLVL.

The chain recombines TRBV2 with TRBJ1-2, with D hard to call. Germline V CDR1 and CDR2: SNHLY, FYNNEI. V was clipped by 5 bases and J by 3 bases, with 13 bases between them. This CDR3 comprises 14 residues. CDR3 sequence reads: CASSQESRDYGYTF. The CDR3, as DNA: TGTGCCAGCAGTCAAGAGTCACGCGACTATGGCTACACCTTC.

V and J are TRBV7-3 and TRBJ2-1, with D possibly matching TRBD2 (5 bases). The ends were cut back, 0 bases at V and 0 bases at J, with 9 bases in the middle. The germline gives CDR1 SGHTA, CDR2 FQGTGA. This CDR3 region has 16 residues. CDR3: CASSLTSGPSYNEQFF. DNA for the CDR3: TGTGCCAGCAGCTTAACCAGCGGACCCTCCTACAATGAGCAGTTCTTC.

V gene TRBV20-1 combines with J gene TRBJ1-1; D perhaps matches TRBD1 (5 bases). CDR1 is DFQATT, CDR2 SNEGSKA, per germline (reference sequence). The CDR3 is 11 residues long. The ends were cut back, 4 bases at V and 9 bases at J, with 12 bases in the middle. CDR3 DNA: TGCAGTGCTATGGGGGGTTGGAAAGCTTTCTTT. Translating gives CSAMGGWKAFF.

The rearrangement links TRBV4-1 to TRBJ2-3; the match to TRBD1 covers 7 bases. There are 17 residues in the CDR3. The germline V gene encodes CDR1 MGHRA and CDR2 YSYEKL. The V and J ends lost 6 bases and 4 bases, in that order; junction bases with no gene match: 16. CDR3 loop: CASRPRQGPWTADTQYF. DNA for the CDR3: TGCGCCAGCAGACCTCGACAGGGCCCGTGGACCGCAGATACGCAGTATTTT.

This clone was picked up a small number of times. V and J are TRBV19 and TRBJ1-1, with D unclear. Trimming shortened V by 3 bases and J by 10 bases, and 12 bases separated the two germline ends. Per germline, CDR1 LNHDA and CDR2 SQIVND (reference sequence). The CDR3 loop spans 12 amino acids. The CDR3 region has the DNA TGTGCCAGTAGTATTGGTGGTGGACCAGCTTTCTTT. Translated, it gives CASSIGGGPAFF.

The rearrangement joins TRBV11-1 to TRBJ2-1, with TRBD1 matching over 7 bases. Germline V gene data show CDR1 as SGHAT and CDR2 as FQDESV (reference sequence). The length of the CDR3 is 14 residues. The ends lost 1 base at V and 14 bases at J; junction bases unmatched: 11. CDR3 in DNA: TGTGCCAGCAGCTTAGAGGTAGGGGGCGCCGAGAAGTTCTTC. Translated: CASSLEVGGAEKFF.

Regarding this clone: Other nucleotide sequences in the sample specify the same CDR3. The chain joins TRBV5-1 to TRBJ2-2; 13 bases agree with TRBD2. Losses at the gene ends were 4 bases for V and 1 base for J; bases not matched to a gene: 4. The CDR3 is 17 residues long. Germline CDR1 reads SGHRS; CDR2 reads YFSETQ. This CDR3 is CASSPGLAGVNTGELFF. CDR3 nucleotide sequence: TGCGCCAGCAGCCCTGGACTAGCGGGGGTGAACACCGGGGAGCTGTTTTTT.

The rearrangement joins TRBV14 to TRBJ2-7; TRBD1 or TRBD2 may be the D gene (5 bases each). The ends were cut back, 8 bases at V and 1 base at J, with 9 bases in the middle. This CDR3 is built from 12 residues. The germline V gene has CDR1 SGHDN and CDR2 FVKESK. The CDR3 sequence is CASGTASYEQYF. For the CDR3, the DNA is TGTGCCAGCGGGACGGCTTCCTACGAGCAGTACTTC.

The chain uses TRBV6-5 and TRBJ2-7; 7 bases fit TRBD1. The CDR3 loop spans 15 amino acids. After removal of 6 bases from V and 0 bases from J, the junction contained 8 bases not matched to a gene. CDR1 is MNHEY, CDR2 SVGAGI, per germline. CDR3: CASSQRTGDSYEQYF. In DNA form, the CDR3 reads TGTGCCAGCAGCCAAAGGACAGGCGACTCCTACGAGCAGTACTTC.

This clone was detected once. V and J are TRBV10-3 and TRBJ2-3; 10 nucleotides match TRBD1. There are 14 residues in the CDR3. J gave up 3 bases and V 6 bases, and 3 bases lay outside the gene matches. The germline V gene has CDR1 ENHRY and CDR2 SYGVKD. The CDR3 here is CAIRPGQGTDTQYF. In DNA, the CDR3 is TGTGCCATCAGGCCGGGACAGGGGACAGATACGCAGTATTTT.

V usage is TRBV28 and J usage is TRBJ2-2, with no clear D. The V gene's germline CDR1 is MDHEN and CDR2 SYDVKM. This CDR3 comprises 16 residues. Trimming left V 2 bases short and J 0 bases short, with 10 bases between. CDR3 residues: CASSLALLSNTGELFF. The CDR3 DNA is TGTGCCAGCAGTTTAGCTCTGCTTTCGAACACCGGGGAGCTGTTTTTT.

The J gene is TRBJ2-1, the V gene TRBV5-6, with 9 bases fitting TRBD1. The CDR3 covers 17 residues. Looked up from germline, CDR1 is SGHDT and CDR2 is YYEEEE. V was pared by 2 bases and J by 2 bases, with 8 bases of the junction left unmatched. The CDR3 protein is CASSLGQTGGPYNEQFF. CDR3 in DNA: TGTGCCAGCAGCTTAGGACAGACAGGGGGGCCCTACAATGAGCAGTTCTTC.

The gene calls are TRBV14 and TRBJ2-5; 13 nucleotides match TRBD2. The ends lost 4 bases at V and 4 bases at J; junction bases unmatched: 9. The germline CDR1 and CDR2 sequences are SGHDN and FVKESK. This CDR3 is built from 17 residues. CDR3 sequence (DNA): TGTGCCAGCAGCCGAGGACTAGCGGGGGCCCTCGGAGAGACCCAGTACTTC. It specifies CASSRGLAGALGETQYF.

This chain links TRBV11-2 with TRBJ2-3; 8 nucleotides align to TRBD2. The CDR3 totals 14 residues. CDR1 is SGHAT and CDR2 is FQNNGV in the germline V gene. V gave up 5 bases and J gave up 7 bases; unmatched junction bases: 8. The CDR3 reads CASSLFGGAYTQYF. The CDR3 nucleotides read TGTGCCAGCAGCCTCTTCGGGGGGGCTTATACGCAGTATTTT.

Details on this clone: The same CDR3 arises from other DNA sequences in this sample as well. The chain has TRBV7-9 and TRBJ2-2; D perhaps matches TRBD1 (5 bases). CDR1 is SEHNR, CDR2 FQNEAQ, per germline (reference sequence). V lost 1 base to trimming and J lost 6 bases, with 6 bases between them. The CDR3 spans 13 residues. CDR3 protein: CASSLEGPGELFF. Written as DNA, the CDR3 is TGTGCCAGCAGCTTAGAGGGGCCCGGGGAGCTGTTTTTT.

This sequence joins TRBV2 and TRBJ2-3; perhaps TRBD2 as D (5 bases). V shed 6 bases and J shed 1 base, with 5 bases lying between them. CDR3 length: 12 amino acids. Germline CDR1 SNHLY, CDR2 FYNNEI. DNA for the CDR3: TGTGCCAGCAGGGAGGGCACAGATACGCAGTATTTT. Protein product: CASREGTDTQYF.

This chain uses TRBV7-2 with TRBJ2-2; D perhaps matches TRBD2 (5 bases). V was cut by 3 bases and J by 4 bases, with 12 bases left in between. This CDR3 is built from 15 residues. Germline V gene lookup returns CDR1 SGHTA and CDR2 FQGNSA. CDR3: CASSFSWSGTGELFF. CDR3 coding DNA: TGTGCCAGCAGCTTCTCCTGGAGCGGCACCGGGGAGCTGTTTTTT. The whole variable domain, remainder taken from reference TRBV7-2 and TRBJ2-2, is GAGVSQSPSNKVTEKGKDVELRCDPISGHTALYWYRQSLGQGLEFLIYFQGNSAPDKSGLPSDRFSAERTGGSVSTLTIQRTQQEDSAVYLCASSFSWSGTGELFFGEGSRLTVL.

The table lists this clone with a few counts. The V gene is TRBV5-6, the J gene TRBJ2-6; TRBD1 aligns across 7 bases. The CDR3 loop spans 15 amino acids. Looked up from germline, CDR1 is SGHDT and CDR2 is YYEEEE. The trim removed 6 bases at V and 1 base at J, leaving 4 bases unmatched. DNA of the CDR3: TGTGCCAGCACAGGGGGAAGGTCTGGGGCCAACGTCCTGACTTTC. Translation gives CASTGGRSGANVLTF.

This clone came up once. The same CDR3 arises from other DNA sequences in this sample as well. The chain has TRBV5-1 and TRBJ2-2, with D uncertain. The germline V gene encodes CDR1 SGHRS and CDR2 YFSETQ. CDR3 length equals 15 residues. With 0 bases removed from V and 1 base from J, the gap between germline ends came to 7 bases. CDR3 protein: CASSLGSGNTGELFF. The DNA of the CDR3 is TGCGCCAGCAGCTTGGGTTCAGGGAACACCGGGGAGCTGTTTTTT.

The chain has TRBV4-3 and TRBJ2-2; no clear D. CDR1 LGHNA and CDR2 YSLEER come from the germline V gene. The CDR3 extends over 15 amino acids. V shed 1 base and J shed 2 bases, with 8 bases lying between them. CDR3 residues: CASSQARLNTGELFF. In nucleotides, the CDR3 is TGCGCCAGCAGCCAAGCTAGGCTCAACACCGGGGAGCTGTTTTTT.

V usage is TRBV4-3 and J usage is TRBJ2-1, with 9 bases matching TRBD2. Germline loops: CDR1 LGHNA, CDR2 YSLEER. The CDR3 loop spans 21 amino acids. Trimming at V came to 0 bases and at J to 5 bases, leaving 20 bases not matched to a gene. The CDR3 loop reads CASSQEGRGVPSGKYNNEQFF. Here the CDR3 DNA reads TGCGCCAGCAGCCAAGAAGGCAGGGGCGTCCCTAGCGGGAAGTATAACAATGAGCAGTTCTTC.

The CDR3 region is CASRVGTGGVDEQFF. The CDR3 bases are TGTGCCAGCAGGGTGGGGACAGGGGGAGTAGATGAGCAGTTCTTC. This rearrangement joins TRBV6-6 to TRBJ2-1; TRBD1 matches at 11 bases. Germline V gene data show CDR1 as MNHNY and CDR2 as SVGAGI (reference sequence). The CDR3 extends over 15 amino acids. V was pared by 6 bases and J by 8 bases, with 9 bases of the junction left unmatched.

The chain links TRBV7-2 to TRBJ2-1; 9 bases map to TRBD1. V shed 4 bases, J shed 7 bases, and the junction held 5 bases outside the gene matches. In germline, CDR1 is SGHTA, CDR2 FQGNSA. The CDR3 has 14 residues. In DNA, the CDR3 is TGTGCCAGCAGCTCGAGACAGGGGGGAAATGAGCAGTTCTTC. It encodes CASSSRQGGNEQFF.